This T cell receptor (beta chain) is drawn from a study of T-cell memory formation after mild COVID-19. CDR1 LNHDA and CDR2 SQIVND come from the germline V gene (reference sequence). This CDR3 has 15 residues. V trimming: 2 bases; J trimming: 2 bases; junction bases outside the gene matches: 2. TCRdb redid the calling of the 5' RACE reads with MiXCR, one entry per CDR3 protein. The sample contains some 120,000 distinct CDR3 sequences, roughly 6% of which appear only once. The sequenced sample consisted of PBMCs or a T cell subset sorted from them (not recorded which). The chain carries TRBV19 and TRBJ2-3; TRBD1 matches 9 bases. This clonotype was obtained from an adult woman who had mild COVID-19 (a few samples of this study predate the infection). Cell type and time point are not known. The chain's CDR3 is CASSIRQGVTDTQYF. For the CDR3, the DNA is TGTGCCAGTAGTATAAGACAGGGGGTCACAGATACGCAGTATTTT.